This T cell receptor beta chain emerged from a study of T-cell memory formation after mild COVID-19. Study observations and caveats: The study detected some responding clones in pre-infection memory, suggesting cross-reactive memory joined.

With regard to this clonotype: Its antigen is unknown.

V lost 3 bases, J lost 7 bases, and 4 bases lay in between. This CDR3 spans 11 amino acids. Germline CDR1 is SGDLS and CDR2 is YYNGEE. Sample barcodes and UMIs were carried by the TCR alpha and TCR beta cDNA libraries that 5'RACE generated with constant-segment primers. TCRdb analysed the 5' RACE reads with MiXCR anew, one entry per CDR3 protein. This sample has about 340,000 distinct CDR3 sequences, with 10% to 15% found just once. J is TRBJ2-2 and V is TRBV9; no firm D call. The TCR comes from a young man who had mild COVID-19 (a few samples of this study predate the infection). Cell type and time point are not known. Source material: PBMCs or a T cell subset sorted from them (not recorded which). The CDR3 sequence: CASSADGELFF. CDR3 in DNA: TGTGCCAGCAGCGCCGACGGGGAGCTGTTTTTT. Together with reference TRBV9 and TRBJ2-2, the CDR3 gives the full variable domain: DSGVTQTPKHLITATGQRVTLRCSPRSGDLSVYWYQQSLDQGLQFLIQYYNGEERAKGNILERFSAQQFPDLHSELNLSSLELGDSALYFCASSADGELFFGEGSRLTVL.